The 22 T cell receptor beta chains reported below all come from one sample, sequenced in a study of blood T cell repertoires in COVID-19. Data came from immunoSEQ multiplex PCR; TCRdb stores just in-frame clones and leaves some out. This repertoire shows 150,000 to 200,000 clones, roughly four fifths found once; its top ten account for 6% to 8.5%. Material for sequencing was peripheral blood. The receptors derive from a woman aged 70 to 79 with COVID-19, enrolled during active disease.

The CDR3 DNA reads TGTGCCAGCAGCTTCAACAGACCGGCTGAGGAAGCTTTCTTT. Translating it yields CASSFNRPAEEAFF. This rearrangement joins TRBV7-2 to TRBJ1-1; D is unresolved. V lost 3 bases and J lost 8, with 16 bases in between. The CDR3 is 14 residues long. CDR1 SGHTA and CDR2 FQGNSA come from the germline V gene.

V and J are TRBV11-2 and TRBJ2-7; unclear D gene. Per the germline V gene, CDR1 is SGHAT and CDR2 is FQNNGV. V lost 0 bases to trimming and J lost 0 bases, with 9 bases between them. The CDR3 covers 15 residues. CDR3 region: CASSLDPRSSYEQYF. DNA for the CDR3: TGTGCCAGCAGCTTAGACCCCCGCAGCTCCTACGAGCAGTACTTC.

The rearrangement joins TRBV29-1 to TRBJ2-5; possible D gene TRBD1, 6 bases. The CDR3 covers 13 residues. V lost 6 bases to trimming and J lost 3 bases, with 14 bases between them. Germline V gives CDR1 SQVTM, CDR2 ANQGSEA. The CDR3 is CSVQGTSKETQYF. The CDR3 DNA reads as TGCAGCGTACAGGGCACCTCCAAAGAGACCCAGTACTTC.

The CDR3 DNA reads as TGTGCCAGCAATACACCACCACAGCCCCAGCATTTT. It translates to CASNTPPQPQHF. This rearrangement joins TRBV3-1 (or the pseudogene TRBV3-2) to TRBJ1-5; D gene unclear. The germline V gene has CDR1 LGHDT and CDR2 YNNKEL (reference sequence). The CDR3 has 12 residues. V gave up 7 bases and J gave up 7 bases, with 11 bases separating them.

This clone was seen many times. The V call is TRBV11-3, the J call TRBJ1-1; 11 nucleotides match TRBD1. Germline assignment: CDR1 SGHNT and CDR2 YENEEA. After removal of 4 bases from V and 11 bases from J, the junction contained 9 bases not matched to a gene. The CDR3 is 14 residues long. The chain's CDR3 is CASSSVRTGGTAFF. CDR3 DNA sequence: TGTGCCAGCAGCTCTGTCCGGACAGGGGGCACGGCTTTCTTT.

This clone showed up just once. V and J are TRBV6-5 and TRBJ1-1; D is perhaps TRBD1 (6 bases). The CDR3 contains 13 residues. Germline CDR1 reads MNHEY; CDR2 reads SVGAGI. Trimming stripped 4 bases from V and 0 bases from J, with 6 bases between. Written as DNA, the CDR3 is TGTGCCAGCAGTTGGACAGTGAACACTGAAGCTTTCTTT. It translates to CASSWTVNTEAFF.

The sample holds one count of this clone. The V and J genes are TRBV5-6 and TRBJ2-1, with TRBD2 as a possible D gene (6 bases). This CDR3 is built from 14 residues. The V end lost 5 bases, the J end lost 5 bases, and 14 bases lay between the germline ends. Germline V gives CDR1 SGHDT, CDR2 YYEEEE. The CDR3 loop reads CASRALARDNEQFF. The DNA of the CDR3 is TGTGCCAGCAGAGCTCTAGCGAGGGACAATGAGCAGTTCTTC.

The J gene is TRBJ1-2, the V gene TRBV7-2; D is uncertain. Germline CDR1 reads SGHTA; CDR2 reads FQGNSA. V was cut by 6 bases and J by 6 bases, with 14 bases left in between. The CDR3 runs to 13 residues. The CDR3 sequence is CASRPDWRDGYTF. CDR3 coding DNA: TGTGCCAGCAGACCCGACTGGAGGGATGGCTACACCTTC.

This sequence joins TRBV19 and TRBJ2-3; 8 nucleotides align to TRBD2. The CDR3 is made up of 14 amino acids. CDR1 and CDR2 (germline): LNHDA, SQIVND (reference sequence). J gave up 8 bases and V 7 bases, and 11 bases lay outside the gene matches. The CDR3 DNA is TGTGCCAGTAAGAGTATCGGGGGGGTAGGTACGCAGTATTTT. Amino acids: CASKSIGGVGTQYF. The full variable domain, completed using reference TRBV19 and TRBJ2-3, is DGGITQSPKYLFRKEGQNVTLSCEQNLNHDAMYWYRQDPGQGLRLIYYSQIVNDFQKGDIAEGYSVSREKKESFPLTVTSAQKNPTAFYLCASKSIGGVGTQYFGPGTRLTVL.

This chain connects TRBV27 to TRBJ1-3; D is possibly TRBD1 (5 bases). Germline CDR1 MNHEY, CDR2 SMNVEV (reference sequence). The CDR3 contains 15 residues. V lost 2 bases to trimming and J lost 0 bases, with 8 bases between them. CDR3 coding DNA: TGTGCCAGCAGTTTACAGGGAACCTCTGGAAACACCATATATTTT. Amino acid sequence: CASSLQGTSGNTIYF.

The rearrangement links TRBV10-1 to TRBJ2-5; D might be TRBD1 (6 bases). The germline V gene encodes CDR1 WNHNN and CDR2 SYGVQD (reference sequence). This CDR3 has 14 residues. The V gene lost 5 bases and the J gene lost 3 bases, with 13 bases spanning the gap. The CDR3 region is CASSPRDKEETQYF. The DNA for the CDR3 is TGCGCCAGCAGTCCCCGGGACAAGGAAGAGACCCAGTACTTC.

The CDR3 DNA reads as TGTGCCAGCAGGGTCCCGGGACTAGCGGGAGTCAGTGAGCAGTTCTTC. Its translation is CASRVPGLAGVSEQFF. The chain is built from TRBV2 and TRBJ2-1; 14 bases are shared with TRBD2. The CDR3 is made up of 16 amino acids. Per the germline V gene, CDR1 is SNHLY and CDR2 is FYNNEI. Germline trimming cut 6 bases from V and 9 bases from J; bases unmatched to any gene: 10. Based on the CDR3 plus reference TRBV2 and TRBJ2-1, the full variable domain is EPEVTQTPSHQVTQMGQEVILRCVPISNHLYFYWYRQILGQKVEFLVSFYNNEISEKSEIFDDQFSVERPDGSNFTLKIRSTKLEDSAMYFCASRVPGLAGVSEQFFGPGTRLTVL.

The chain links TRBV2 to TRBJ2-2; TRBD2 agrees at 8 bases. Trimming cost V 8 bases and J 3 bases; bases outside gene matches: 5. Germline CDR1 SNHLY, CDR2 FYNNEI. The CDR3 loop spans 14 amino acids. In DNA form, the CDR3 reads TGTGCCAGCCTCAGCGGGAGACACACCGGGGAGCTGTTTTTT. Translated, it gives CASLSGRHTGELFF.

This clone was counted once. The chain carries TRBV12-5 and TRBJ1-1; possible D gene TRBD1, 5 bases. V was shortened by 3 bases and J by 5 bases, with 10 bases between the two germline ends. This CDR3 has 13 residues. In germline, CDR1 is LGHNT, CDR2 FRNRAP. CDR3 protein: CASGFQEGTEAFF. In DNA, the CDR3 is TGTGCTAGTGGTTTCCAGGAGGGGACTGAAGCTTTCTTT. The full variable domain, rest sourced from reference TRBV12-5 and TRBJ1-1, is DARVTQTPRHKVTEMGQEVTMRCQPILGHNTVFWYRQTMMQGLELLAYFRNRAPLDDSGMPKDRFSAEMPDATLATLKIQPSEPRDSAVYFCASGFQEGTEAFFGQGTRLTVV.

In this sample, this clone turned up once. The J gene is TRBJ2-7, the V gene TRBV29-1, with TRBD1 matching 9 bases. Germline V gene lookup returns CDR1 SQVTM and CDR2 ANQGSEA. J gave up 5 bases and V 4 bases, and 12 bases lay outside the gene matches. CDR3 length: 15 amino acids. In DNA form, the CDR3 reads TGCAGCGTTGCCATTCCGGGACAGGGTTCGCACGAGCAGTACTTC. Its protein is CSVAIPGQGSHEQYF.

The genes are TRBV7-6 and TRBJ2-7; 7 positions match TRBD1. This CDR3 has 15 amino acids. Looked up from germline, CDR1 is SGHVS and CDR2 is FNYEAQ. V dropped 4 bases and J dropped 0; count of bases not matched to a gene: 6. This chain's CDR3 is CASSSQTGPSYEQYF. The CDR3 region has the DNA TGTGCCAGCAGCTCTCAGACAGGGCCCTCCTACGAGCAGTACTTC.

V is TRBV10-3 and J is TRBJ2-7; TRBD2 matches 7 bases. CDR3 length equals 15 residues. The V and J ends lost 6 bases and 3 bases, in that order; junction bases with no gene match: 11. The germline CDR1 and CDR2 sequences are ENHRY and SYGVKD. CDR3 amino acids: CAISEGGDKYYEQYF. CDR3 in DNA: TGTGCCATCAGCGAGGGAGGGGATAAGTACTACGAGCAGTACTTC.

CDR3: CASLRDRGGNTIYF. In nucleotides, the CDR3 is TGTGCCAGCCTCAGGGACAGGGGTGGAAACACCATATATTTT. The V call is TRBV28, the J call TRBJ1-3; TRBD1 aligns across 10 bases. Trimming removed 8 bases from V and 3 bases from J; junction bases left unmatched: 4. Per the germline V gene, CDR1 is MDHEN and CDR2 is SYDVKM. The CDR3 consists of 14 residues.

The chain recombines TRBV3-1 (or the pseudogene TRBV3-2) with TRBJ2-7, with 10 bases identical to TRBD2. This CDR3 has 13 residues. The germline V gene encodes CDR1 LGHDT and CDR2 YNNKEL (reference sequence). V shed 6 bases, J shed 5 bases, and the junction held 4 bases outside the gene matches. CDR3 sequence: CASSFLAGDEQYF. CDR3 DNA: TGTGCCAGCAGTTTCCTAGCGGGGGACGAGCAGTACTTC.

The chain's CDR3 is CASSPLWAPDTQYF. The CDR3 bases are TGTGCCAGCAGCCCACTTTGGGCTCCAGATACGCAGTATTTT. The rearrangement uses TRBV3-1 (or the pseudogene TRBV3-2) and TRBJ2-3; no clear D gene. CDR3 length: 14 residues. Germline V CDR1 and CDR2: LGHDT, YNNKEL (reference sequence). The V end lost 4 bases, the J end lost 4 bases, and 12 bases lay between the germline ends.

The V gene is TRBV7-2, the J gene TRBJ1-2; 7 bases are a match to TRBD1. Germline V gene sequence: CDR1 SGHTA, CDR2 FQGNSA. The J segment lost 6 bases and the V segment lost 2 bases, leaving 9 bases of the junction unmatched. The CDR3 runs 15 residues. CDR3 in amino acids: CASSLSLTDRDGYTF. The CDR3 DNA is TGTGCCAGCAGCTTATCCCTAACCGACAGGGATGGCTACACCTTC.

The V gene is TRBV7-2, the J gene TRBJ2-2; 13 bases match TRBD2. CDR1 and CDR2 (germline): SGHTA, FQGNSA. The CDR3 is made up of 17 amino acids. Trimming took 5 bases from V and 4 from J; bases not matched to a gene: 7. DNA of the CDR3: TGTGCCAGCAGCATCCAAACTAGCGGGAGGGGCACCGGGGAGCTGTTTTTT. Translated, it gives CASSIQTSGRGTGELFF.